This passage covers 14 T cell receptor beta chains from one sample sequenced in a study of cytomegalovirus exposure and HLA in healthy donors. PCR involved 60 Vbeta and 13 Jbeta primers. The table came from immunoSEQ multiplex PCR; TCRdb's copy has only in-frame clones and leaves some out. The table lists 130,000 or so clones, roughly four fifths of them singletons. The sample was PBMCs. The receptor set was obtained from a man aged 18 to 29 in good health and CMV-seropositive.

This clone appeared a few times. This rearrangement joins TRBV5-1 to TRBJ2-3, with 8 bases identical to TRBD1. Germline CDR1 is SGHRS and CDR2 is YFSETQ. The ends lost 3 bases at V and 2 bases at J; junction bases unmatched: 8. The CDR3 has 16 amino acids. CDR3 amino acids: CASSSGQGPSTDTQYF. The CDR3 DNA reads TGCGCCAGCAGCTCCGGACAGGGCCCATCCACAGATACGCAGTATTTT.

The chain combines TRBV6-1 with TRBJ1-2, with 10 nucleotides matching TRBD1. Losses at the gene ends were 2 bases for V and 6 bases for J; bases not matched to a gene: 6. CDR1 is MNHNS, CDR2 SASEGT, per germline. CDR3 length: 15 amino acids. The CDR3 region has the DNA TGTGCCAGCAGTGAATGGGGACAGGGGAATGATGGCTACACCTTC. Protein: CASSEWGQGNDGYTF.

This chain joins TRBV27 and TRBJ2-7, with a weak D call TRBD1 (5 bases). The CDR3 consists of 13 residues. V was pared by 0 bases and J by 4 bases, with 7 bases between. Germline loops: CDR1 MNHEY, CDR2 SMNVEV (reference sequence). The CDR3 here is CASSLSQGYEQYF. CDR3 coding DNA: TGTGCCAGCAGTTTATCGCAGGGTTACGAGCAGTACTTC.

This sequence joins TRBV29-1 and TRBJ2-7; TRBD1 matches at 8 bases. V shed 5 bases, J shed 7 bases, and the junction held 13 bases outside the gene matches. This CDR3 is built from 14 residues. The V gene's germline CDR1 is SQVTM and CDR2 ANQGSEA. CDR3 coding DNA: TGCAGCGTTTCGGACAGGGTTAACCGTGGTGAGCAGTACTTC. Translating gives CSVSDRVNRGEQYF.

This chain connects TRBV6-1 to TRBJ2-7, with D maybe TRBD1 (6 bases). V dropped 5 bases and J dropped 4 bases, with 12 bases sitting between them. CDR1 is MNHNS and CDR2 is SASEGT in the germline V gene. The CDR3 runs 13 residues. CDR3 DNA sequence: TGTGCCAGCAGTCGGGACACGATTTACGAGCAGTACTTC. Protein product: CASSRDTIYEQYF.

The chain's CDR3 is CASSLRSVSYEQYF. DNA for the CDR3: TGTGCCAGCAGCTTACGAAGCGTATCCTACGAGCAGTACTTC. V gene TRBV11-2 combines with J gene TRBJ2-7; D is unresolved. The germline gives CDR1 SGHAT, CDR2 FQNNGV. CDR3 size: 14 residues. V was pared by 2 bases and J by 1 base, with 9 bases between.

The V and J genes are TRBV4-1 and TRBJ2-5; D is ambiguous. CDR3 size: 15 residues. Looked up from germline, CDR1 is MGHRA and CDR2 is YSYEKL. The V end was cut by 1 base, the J end by 5 bases, with 14 bases between. In DNA, the CDR3 is TGCGCCAGCAGCCAAGCGCCGGTGGTTAAGGAGACCCAGTACTTC. Encoded protein: CASSQAPVVKETQYF.

V is TRBV27 and J is TRBJ2-3, with unresolved D. From germline, CDR1 is MNHEY and CDR2 SMNVEV (reference sequence). This CDR3 spans 14 amino acids. V lost 5 bases, J lost 4 bases, and 13 bases lay in between. DNA of the CDR3: TGTGCCAGCAGTCTGACAAGACCTCCAGATACGCAGTATTTT. It codes for CASSLTRPPDTQYF.

CDR3 residues: CASSPTVATGIYEQYF. Here the CDR3 DNA reads TGTGCCAGCTCACCAACTGTCGCGACAGGGATCTACGAGCAGTACTTC. The J gene is TRBJ2-7, the V gene TRBV18; 7 bases line up with TRBD1. The CDR3 consists of 16 residues. Germline CDR1 reads KGHSH; CDR2 reads LQKENI. V trimming: 2 bases; J trimming: 3 bases; junction bases outside the gene matches: 10.

The chain joins TRBV29-1 to TRBJ1-2, with D uncertain. The V gene lost 4 bases and the J gene lost 2 bases, with 5 bases spanning the gap. The CDR3 loop spans 11 amino acids. Germline V CDR1 and CDR2: SQVTM, ANQGSEA. The CDR3 coding sequence is TGCAGCGTTGTCCTCAACTATGGCTACACCTTC. It is translated as CSVVLNYGYTF.

This rearrangement joins TRBV2 to TRBJ2-1, with TRBD2 identical over 15 bases. The CDR3 length is 16 residues. Losses at the gene ends were 5 bases for V and 7 bases for J; bases not matched to a gene: 6. Germline-derived CDR1 and CDR2 are SNHLY and FYNNEI. For the CDR3, the DNA is TGTGCCAGCAGTCTAGGACTAGCGGGAGGGCGTAATGAGCAGTTCTTC. It translates to CASSLGLAGGRNEQFF.

The chain links TRBV6-1 to TRBJ1-2; D perhaps matches TRBD1 (6 bases). The CDR3 is 14 amino acids. V lost 4 bases and J 7 bases, leaving 16 bases between the germline ends. Germline-derived CDR1 and CDR2 are MNHNS and SASEGT. The CDR3 nucleotides read TGTGCCAGCAGTGTTGGGGGGGCCGAGGGTGGCTACACCTTC. Translating gives CASSVGGAEGGYTF.

Note on this clone: The junction departs from germline at one end; a sequencing error may be responsible. The chain is built from TRBV7-9 and TRBJ1-5; D remains ambiguous. Germline V gene lookup returns CDR1 SEHNR and CDR2 FQNEAQ (reference sequence). This CDR3 is built from 12 residues. DNA of the CDR3: TGTTCCAGCAGCTTGGGCAGTCAGCCCCAGCATTTT. Encoded protein: CSSSLGSQPQHF.

With respect to this clone: The sample holds other DNA sequences that translate to the same CDR3. The chain combines TRBV6-5 with TRBJ2-7; D is unresolved. The CDR3 has 14 residues. Germline V gives CDR1 MNHEY, CDR2 SVGAGI. Trimming pared 2 bases from V and 1 base from J, leaving 9 bases between. The CDR3 DNA is TGTGCCAGCAGTTACGAGGTCAGTTCCTACGAGCAGTACTTC. Residues: CASSYEVSSYEQYF.